In its sample, the clone carrying this T cell receptor beta chain was seen a few times. Its specificity is not known. The data derive from a study of T-cell reconstitution after alpha-beta-depleted transplantation in children. Germline loops: CDR1 LGHNT, CDR2 FRNRAP. The CDR3 consists of 15 residues. The germline V and J ends were trimmed by 5 bases and 7 bases, with 18 bases remaining between them. Findings of the study overall: One year post-transplant, T-cell counts and diversity were largely derived from T cells produced anew.

This sample's TCRbeta library carried unique molecular identifier barcodes. TCRdb recomputed calls from the PCR reads with MiXCR, one row per CDR3 protein. The sample yields around 80,000 distinct CDR3 sequences, approximately 18% seen once. This receptor was taken from a male patient aged 2 to 10 who had a stem cell transplant for acute lymphoblastic leukemia, so the T cells may come from the graft donor. The starting material was PBMCs, mostly from graft donor cells, obtained 360 days after TCRalphabeta/CD19-depleted stem cell transplant. V usage is TRBV12-5 and J usage is TRBJ2-1; D may be TRBD1 (6 bases). CDR3 DNA: TGTGCTAGTGGTCCGGAGGTGTCCAGGGGTAATGAGCAGTTCTTC. It codes for CASGPEVSRGNEQFF. The complete variable domain, with remaining parts taken from reference TRBV12-5 and TRBJ2-1, reads DARVTQTPRHKVTEMGQEVTMRCQPILGHNTVFWYRQTMMQGLELLAYFRNRAPLDDSGMPKDRFSAEMPDATLATLKIQPSEPRDSAVYFCASGPEVSRGNEQFFGPGTRLTVL.